This T cell receptor beta chain is from a study of cytomegalovirus exposure and HLA in healthy donors. The PCR employed 60 Vbeta primers together with 13 Jbeta primers. Sequencing used immunoSEQ multiplex PCR; TCRdb keeps in-frame clones, though not all of them. Among some 180,000 clones, roughly nine tenths were seen once, and the ten largest hold 0.2% to 0.3%. Turning to this clone: Other DNA sequences from this sample encode an identical CDR3 as well.

Trimming left V 1 base short and J 2 bases short, with 6 bases between. CDR1 LNHDA and CDR2 SQIVND come from the germline V gene (reference sequence). The CDR3 spans 13 residues. The receptor was isolated from a girl under three years old in good health and CMV-seronegative. The J gene is TRBJ2-7, the V gene TRBV19; D is perhaps TRBD1 (5 bases). Input material: PBMCs. CDR3 bases: TGTGCCAGTAGTATAGGGACAACCTACGAGCAGTACTTC. It specifies CASSIGTTYEQYF.